This entry features one TCR beta chain sequence. Its antigen is currently unknown. The data stem from a study of response to subunit inactivated influenza vaccine. Study-wide results and caveats: Researchers suggested that each seasonal influenza vaccination recruits few new T cells.

V was pared by 4 bases and J by 4 bases, with 10 bases of the junction left unmatched. Germline-derived CDR1 and CDR2 are DFQATT and SNEGSKA (reference sequence). The CDR3 consists of 14 residues. Via MiXCR, TCRdb re-called the RT-PCR reads, giving one row per CDR3 protein. The top ten clones hold approximately 10% of a sample with more than 700,000 distinct CDR3 sequences, roughly 20% of them seen once. The sequence was collected from a man in his fifties who received an inactivated influenza vaccine. The V gene is TRBV20-1, the J gene TRBJ2-7, with 7 positions matching TRBD2. Sequenced material: PBMCs from blood, taken around 5 days after vaccination. CDR3 region: CSANEGGSGYEQYF. The CDR3 region has the DNA TGCAGTGCTAATGAGGGCGGGAGTGGGTACGAGCAGTACTTC.